The rows below give T cell receptor beta chains drawn from one sample of a study of post-analysis software for immune sequencing data. One entry per CDR3 protein, called by TCRdb with MiXCR from the PCR reads. Of 350,000 to 500,000 distinct CDR3 sequences detected, approximately 38% appear once; the ten largest clones hold approximately 7.1%. Sequencing was performed on blood. The receptors shown here come from a girl aged 2 to 9 with multiple sclerosis. CDR3s include the opening cysteine and the closing phenylalanine or tryptophan. Each record gives: CDR3 length, J gene, clone size, V gene, D gene, CDR3 DNA, CDR3 protein. D genes are given only for firm matches. The listing skips clone size in some rows; elsewhere it reads once, few, many or a size class.

16 TRBJ1-6 - TRBV19 TRBD1 TGTGCCAGTAGCAGGACAGGGAGCTCCTATAATTCACCCCTCCACTTT CASSRTGSSYNSPLHF
18 TRBJ2-7 once TRBV9 - TGTGCCAGCAGCCCCTGGGCGGGGCCAGACACCGGGGAACACGAGCAGTACTTC CASSPWAGPDTGEHEQYF
15 TRBJ1-2 - TRBV7-9 TRBD1 TGTGCCAGCAGCATAGAGACAGGGGTGCGCTATGGCTACACCTTC CASSIETGVRYGYTF
15 TRBJ1-1 once TRBV7-9 TRBD1 TGTGCCAGCAGCCAGGATACAGGGGTCGGCACTGAAGCTTTCTTT CASSQDTGVGTEAFF
15 TRBJ2-7 - TRBV5-6 TRBD1 TGTGCCAGCAGCTTGTGGGGACAGCTGACCTACGAGCAGTACTTC CASSLWGQLTYEQYF
15 TRBJ2-1 few TRBV29-1 TRBD2 TGCAGCTGCACCAGGACTAGCGGGCCATACAATGAGCAGTTCTTC CSCTRTSGPYNEQFF
16 TRBJ2-7 - TRBV29-1 - TGCAGCGTGCGGAACGGGGAGCGGTTAAGCTCCTACGAGCAGTACTTC CSVRNGERLSSYEQYF
15 TRBJ2-7 - TRBV2 - TGTGCCAGCAGGACCGGGGACGGATCTTACAATGAGCAGTACTTC CASRTGDGSYNEQYF
14 TRBJ1-4 - TRBV6-5 - TGTGCCAGCAGTTACGCGGCCCCGGGTGAAAAACTGTTTTTT CASSYAAPGEKLFF
11 TRBJ2-1 few TRBV20-1 - TGCAGTGCTAGGGGTATCAATGAGCAGTTCTTC CSARGINEQFF
17 TRBJ2-3 - TRBV25-1 - TGTGCCAGCAGTGAGTCGGTGGCCCGGGATGGCGCAGATACGCAGTATTTT CASSESVARDGADTQYF
15 TRBJ1-1 few TRBV20-1 - TGCAGTGCTAGACCCCTCTCGGTGCTGAACACTGAAGCTTTCTTT CSARPLSVLNTEAFF
14 TRBJ2-7 - TRBV28 - TGTGCCTGCAGTTTACCGACAGCCTCCTACGAGCAGTACTTC CACSLPTASYEQYF
17 TRBJ2-3 - TRBV12-5 - TGTGCTAGTGGTTTGAGTCCCGGTTTGTTCGGCACAGATACGCAGTATTTT CASGLSPGLFGTDTQYF
20 TRBJ2-1 - TRBV7-8 TRBD2 TGTGCCAGCAGCTTACCTTCAGGACTAGCGGCTAAACTAGACTACAATGAGCAGTTCTTC CASSLPSGLAAKLDYNEQFF
16 TRBJ1-2 few TRBV5-1 TRBD1 TGCGCCAGCAGCCCCCGGACAGGGGATTCTCCTGATGGCTACACCTTC CASSPRTGDSPDGYTF
15 TRBJ2-3 few TRBV28 TRBD1 TGTGCCAGCAGTTTCCCTATGACAGGGGCAGATACGCAGTATTTT CASSFPMTGADTQYF